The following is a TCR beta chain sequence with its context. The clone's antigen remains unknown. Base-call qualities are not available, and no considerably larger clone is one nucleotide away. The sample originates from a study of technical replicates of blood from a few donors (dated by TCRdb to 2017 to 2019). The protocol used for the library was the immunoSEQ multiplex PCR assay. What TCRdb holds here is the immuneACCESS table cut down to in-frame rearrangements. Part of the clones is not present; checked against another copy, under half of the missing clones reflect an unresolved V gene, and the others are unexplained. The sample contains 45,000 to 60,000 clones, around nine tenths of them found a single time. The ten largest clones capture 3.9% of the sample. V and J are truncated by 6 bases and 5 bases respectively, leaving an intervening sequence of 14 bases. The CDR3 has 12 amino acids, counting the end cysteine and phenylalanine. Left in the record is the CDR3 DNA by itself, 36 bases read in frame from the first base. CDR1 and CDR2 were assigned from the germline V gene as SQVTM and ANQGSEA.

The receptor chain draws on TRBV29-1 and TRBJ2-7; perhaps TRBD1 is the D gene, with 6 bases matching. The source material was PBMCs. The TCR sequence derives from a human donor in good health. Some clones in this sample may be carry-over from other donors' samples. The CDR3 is CSVGTSSHEQYF. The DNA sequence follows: TGCAGCGTGGGGACATCATCCCACGAGCAGTACTTC.